Presented here are 25 T cell receptor beta chains from one specimen sequenced in a study of blood T cell repertoires in COVID-19. Assay: immunoSEQ multiplex PCR; the TCRdb copy retains only in-frame clones and omits some. Seen here are hundreds of thousands of clones, roughly nine tenths observed once, and the top ten hold around 0.95%. Sequenced sample: peripheral blood. Source of these receptors: a man aged 18 to 30 with COVID-19, enrolled during active disease.

The V gene is TRBV6-1, the J gene TRBJ2-7; the D is unclear. The germline V gene has CDR1 MNHNS and CDR2 SASEGT. V was clipped by 2 bases and J by 6 bases, with 20 bases between them. This CDR3 contains 16 residues. Here the CDR3 reads CASSEFGRSQFSEQYF. CDR3 coding DNA: TGTGCCAGCAGTGAATTTGGCAGATCGCAGTTCTCCGAGCAGTACTTC.

J is TRBJ2-2 and V is TRBV7-3, with D perhaps TRBD2 (6 bases). The germline V gene has CDR1 SGHTA and CDR2 FQGTGA. Trimming removed 1 base from V and 5 bases from J, with 11 bases in between. The CDR3 consists of 15 residues. Written as DNA, the CDR3 is TGTGCCAGCAGCTTAAGGGGGGTGAGAACCGGGGAGCTGTTTTTT. Translation gives CASSLRGVRTGELFF.

The chain uses TRBV2 and TRBJ1-5; 7 positions match TRBD1. Germline loops: CDR1 SNHLY, CDR2 FYNNEI. CDR3 length equals 15 residues. The V gene end was trimmed by 5 bases and the J gene end by 2 bases; junction bases not matched to a gene: 6. The CDR3 nucleotides are TGTGCCAGCAGTTTCGAGACAGGGCGCAATCAGCCCCAGCATTTT. This translates into CASSFETGRNQPQHF.

The rearrangement uses TRBV7-8 and TRBJ2-5, with D tentatively TRBD1 (5 bases). CDR3 length equals 16 residues. Germline CDR1 reads SGHVS; CDR2 reads FQNEAQ. With 1 base removed from V and 4 bases from J, the gap between germline ends came to 16 bases. CDR3 amino acids: CASSLEYRLEIETQYF. For the CDR3, the DNA is TGTGCCAGCAGCTTAGAGTACAGGCTGGAGATAGAGACCCAGTACTTC. Full variable domain (missing parts from reference TRBV7-8 and TRBJ2-5): GAGVSQSPRYKVAKRGQDVALRCDPISGHVSLFWYQQALGQGPEFLTYFQNEAQLDKSGLPSDRFFAERPEGSVSTLKIQRTQQEDSAVYLCASSLEYRLEIETQYFGPGTRLLVL.

This sequence joins TRBV5-1 and TRBJ2-3, with no clear D. Germline V gene sequence: CDR1 SGHRS, CDR2 YFSETQ. The CDR3 length is 15 residues. V lost 2 bases, J lost 0 bases, and 10 bases lay in between. Here the CDR3 reads CASSFREASTDTQYF. Written as DNA, the CDR3 is TGCGCCAGCAGCTTCCGAGAGGCTAGCACAGATACGCAGTATTTT.

This chain connects TRBV4-1 to TRBJ2-6; D call uncertain. The CDR3 spans 19 residues. The V gene's germline CDR1 is MGHRA and CDR2 YSYEKL. Trimming pared 4 bases from V and 0 bases from J, leaving 19 bases between. Here the CDR3 reads CASSPPETRELSGANVLTF. As DNA, the CDR3 is TGCGCCAGCAGCCCCCCAGAGACTCGAGAACTCTCTGGGGCCAACGTCCTGACTTTC.

Only one count was recorded for this clone. The gene calls are TRBV18 and TRBJ1-1, with D possibly TRBD1 on 6 matching bases. V was shortened by 5 bases and J by 9 bases, with 13 bases between the two germline ends. The CDR3 covers 12 residues. Germline lookup yields CDR1 KGHSH and CDR2 LQKENI. CDR3 protein: CASSATGFKAFF. The CDR3 bases are TGTGCCAGCTCAGCAACAGGGTTTAAAGCTTTCTTT.

V usage is TRBV2 and J usage is TRBJ2-7; D call uncertain. Germline assignment: CDR1 SNHLY and CDR2 FYNNEI. V was pared by 8 bases and J by 6 bases, with 5 bases between. The CDR3 has 9 amino acids. The CDR3 DNA is TGTGCCAGCCTCTGCGAGCAGTACTTC. Translating gives CASLCEQYF.

CDR3 loop: CASSQESGYSPLHF. The CDR3 DNA reads as TGTGCCAGCAGCCAAGAGTCAGGGTATTCACCCCTCCACTTT. This sequence joins TRBV3-1 (or the pseudogene TRBV3-2) and TRBJ1-6, with a possible D match to TRBD1 (5 bases). V was trimmed by 0 bases and J by 8 bases, leaving 8 bases between them. The germline gives CDR1 LGHDT, CDR2 YNNKEL (reference sequence). This CDR3 spans 14 amino acids.

The chain employs TRBV27 and TRBJ1-5; TRBD1 aligns across 8 bases. Losses at the gene ends were 8 bases for V and 2 bases for J; bases not matched to a gene: 5. The CDR3 has 14 residues. Germline V gene data show CDR1 as MNHEY and CDR2 as SMNVEV (reference sequence). The CDR3 region has the DNA TGTGCCAGCGGGCAGGGGGCTGGCAATCAGCCCCAGCATTTT. It yields the protein CASGQGAGNQPQHF.

Of note for this clone: Other DNA sequences in this specimen translate into the identical CDR3. The CDR3 region is CASSSGQGFYNSPLHF. In DNA form, the CDR3 reads TGTGCCAGCAGCTCGGGACAGGGATTTTATAATTCACCCCTCCACTTT. The chain recombines TRBV7-9 with TRBJ1-6, with 9 bases that match TRBD1. V was clipped by 4 bases and J by 4 bases; unmatched bases: 5. This CDR3 comprises 16 residues. Germline V gene data show CDR1 as SEHNR and CDR2 as FQNEAQ (reference sequence).

The chain links TRBV27 to TRBJ1-4, with TRBD1 identical over 9 bases. CDR1 is MNHEY, CDR2 SMNVEV, per germline (reference sequence). CDR3 length: 16 residues. The V gene end was trimmed by 5 bases and the J gene end by 7 bases; junction bases not matched to a gene: 11. The CDR3 bases are TGTGCCAGCAGTACCGGGACAGGGAGGCAAGTTGAAAAACTGTTTTTT. This gives the protein CASSTGTGRQVEKLFF.

The chain combines TRBV5-4 with TRBJ2-1, with D perhaps matching TRBD2 (6 bases). The CDR3 is made up of 19 amino acids. Germline V gene data show CDR1 as SGHNT and CDR2 as YYREEE (reference sequence). V was pared by 4 bases and J by 8 bases, with 31 bases between. This CDR3 is CASSPIQRRPGEGLYEQFF. CDR3 coding DNA: TGTGCCAGCAGCCCAATCCAGCGGCGACCGGGAGAAGGCCTATATGAGCAGTTCTTC.

The J gene is TRBJ2-5, the V gene TRBV15; D uncertain. The CDR3 has 13 amino acids. Trimming took off 3 bases at V and 1 base at J, with 6 bases between the two ends. Looked up from germline, CDR1 is LNHNV and CDR2 is YYDKDF (reference sequence). The CDR3 DNA sequence: TGTGCCACCAGCAGGGTAGTCCAAGAGACCCAGTACTTC. Translation: CATSRVVQETQYF.

The gene calls are TRBV7-2 and TRBJ2-3; D gene ambiguous. V lost 2 bases and J lost 2, with 14 bases in between. This CDR3 has 16 residues. Germline CDR1 is SGHTA and CDR2 is FQGNSA. The CDR3 DNA reads as TGTGCCAGCAGCTTATATGCGGCGTTTCTCACAGATACGCAGTATTTT. Encoded protein: CASSLYAAFLTDTQYF.

CDR3 protein: CASSSLGIRGETQYF. For the CDR3, the DNA is TGTGCCAGCAGCTCGCTCGGGATAAGAGGGGAGACCCAGTACTTC. The chain joins TRBV5-5 to TRBJ2-5, with D possibly being TRBD2 (5 bases). There are 15 residues in the CDR3. V lost 3 bases to trimming and J lost 5 bases, with 17 bases between them. The germline gives CDR1 SGHKS, CDR2 YYEKEE (reference sequence). The full variable domain, with the rest looked up from reference TRBV5-5 and TRBJ2-5, is DAGVTQSPTHLIKTRGQQVTLRCSPISGHKSVSWYQQVLGQGPQFIFQYYEKEERGRGNFPDRFSARQFPNYSSELNVNALLLGDSALYLCASSSLGIRGETQYFGPGTRLLVL.

The rearrangement links TRBV13 to TRBJ2-5; 7 bases fit TRBD2. Germline V gene sequence: CDR1 PRHDT, CDR2 FYEKMQ (reference sequence). With V trimmed by 4 bases and J by 5 bases, 10 bases remained unmatched. CDR3 length: 15 residues. This CDR3 reads CASSSRGLGGETQYF. CDR3 in DNA: TGTGCCAGCAGCTCTCGGGGTCTCGGGGGGGAGACCCAGTACTTC.

The rearrangement joins TRBV10-1 to TRBJ2-5; 10 bases are a match to TRBD2. Trimming cost V 4 bases and J 1 base; bases outside gene matches: 3. The CDR3 loop spans 15 amino acids. The germline V gene has CDR1 WNHNN and CDR2 SYGVQD (reference sequence). In DNA, the CDR3 is TGCGCCAGCAGTGTTCTAGCGGGGGCCCAAGAGACCCAGTACTTC. Its protein is CASSVLAGAQETQYF.

The chain has TRBV19 and TRBJ2-1; possible D gene TRBD2, 6 bases. V was clipped by 1 base and J by 6 bases, with 16 bases between them. There are 16 residues in the CDR3. CDR1 and CDR2 from the germline V gene are LNHDA and SQIVND (reference sequence). Here the CDR3 reads CASSIGRTIVRNEQFF. DNA of the CDR3: TGTGCCAGTAGTATAGGCAGGACTATCGTGCGCAATGAGCAGTTCTTC.

The rearrangement links TRBV25-1 to TRBJ2-1; 7 bases map to TRBD1. The V gene's germline CDR1 is MGHDK and CDR2 SYGVNS. V lost 4 bases and J lost 4; bases outside the gene matches: 7. CDR3 length: 15 amino acids. The CDR3 region has the DNA TGTGCCAGCAGTGGCCCCGGGACAGTTTACAATGAGCAGTTCTTC. This codes for CASSGPGTVYNEQFF.

V and J are TRBV6-1 and TRBJ2-1; 8 bases are shared with TRBD2. The length of the CDR3 is 16 residues. CDR1 and CDR2 (germline): MNHNS, SASEGT. Unmatched junction bases numbered 5, after V lost 2 bases and J lost 2 bases. For the CDR3, the DNA is TGTGCCAGCAGTGAAACGGGGGGGGTCCCCTACAATGAGCAGTTCTTC. Translating it yields CASSETGGVPYNEQFF.

CDR3 region: CASSYSRLNRPYNSPLHF. The CDR3 DNA reads TGTGCCAGCAGTTACTCAAGACTCAACCGCCCGTATAATTCACCCCTCCACTTT. The rearrangement uses TRBV6-2 or TRBV6-3 and TRBJ1-6, with unresolved D. The V gene lost 0 bases and the J gene lost 4 bases, with 16 bases spanning the gap. This CDR3 has 18 amino acids. Germline V gene sequence: CDR1 MNHEY, CDR2 SVGEGT.

Of note for this clone: Additional DNA sequences in this sample encode the identical CDR3. V usage is TRBV12-3 or TRBV12-4 and J usage is TRBJ1-2; no clear D. The CDR3 loop spans 13 amino acids. The ends were cut back, 3 bases at V and 0 bases at J, with 5 bases in the middle. The CDR3 is CASSFGANYGYTF. The CDR3 DNA is TGTGCCAGCAGTTTCGGAGCTAACTATGGCTACACCTTC.

V and J are TRBV2 and TRBJ2-6; TRBD1 agrees at 7 bases. The CDR3 spans 17 residues. The germline gives CDR1 SNHLY, CDR2 FYNNEI. With V trimmed by 6 bases and J by 1 base, 9 bases remained unmatched. The CDR3 DNA reads TGTGCCAGCAGAACACAGGGGTGGGTTTCTGGGGCCAACGTCCTGACTTTC. Translating it yields CASRTQGWVSGANVLTF.

This clone has a single count. This chain joins TRBV6-5 and TRBJ2-7; 7 bases map to TRBD2. Trimming at V came to 7 bases and at J to 4 bases, leaving 10 bases not matched to a gene. CDR3 length: 14 residues. The germline gives CDR1 MNHEY, CDR2 SVGAGI. The CDR3 DNA sequence: TGTGCCAGCATCCCTGGGGGGGTTCTGTACGAGCAGTACTTC. Protein sequence: CASIPGGVLYEQYF.